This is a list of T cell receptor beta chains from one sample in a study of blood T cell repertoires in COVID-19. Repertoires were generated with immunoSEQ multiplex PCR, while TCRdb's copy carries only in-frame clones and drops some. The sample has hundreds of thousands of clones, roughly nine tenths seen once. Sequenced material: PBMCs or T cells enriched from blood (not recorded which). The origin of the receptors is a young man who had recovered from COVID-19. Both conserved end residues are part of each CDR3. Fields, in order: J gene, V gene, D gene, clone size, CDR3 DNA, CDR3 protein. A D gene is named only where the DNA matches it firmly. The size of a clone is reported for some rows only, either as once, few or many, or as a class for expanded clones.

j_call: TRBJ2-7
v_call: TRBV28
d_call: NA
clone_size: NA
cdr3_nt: TGTGCCAGCAAGTTGCAGGGATCCGAGCAGTACTTC
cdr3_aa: CASKLQGSEQYF

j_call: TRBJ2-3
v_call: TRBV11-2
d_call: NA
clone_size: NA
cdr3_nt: TGTGCCAGCAGCTTAGGGGGGGCAGATACGCAGTATTTT
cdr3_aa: CASSLGGADTQYF

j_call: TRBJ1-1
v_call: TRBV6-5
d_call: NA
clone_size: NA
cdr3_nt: TGTGCCAGCAGTTACACCCGGTACAGTGAAGCTTTCTTT
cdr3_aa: CASSYTRYSEAFF

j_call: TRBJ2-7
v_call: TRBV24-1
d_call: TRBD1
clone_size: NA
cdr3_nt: TGTGCCACCAGTGATAGGGACAGCCCCTACGAGCAGTACTTC
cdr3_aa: CATSDRDSPYEQYF

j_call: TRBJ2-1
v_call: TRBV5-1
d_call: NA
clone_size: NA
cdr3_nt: TGCGCCAGCAGCTTCCGACAAGAGGGTGATGAGCAGTTCTTC
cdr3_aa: CASSFRQEGDEQFF

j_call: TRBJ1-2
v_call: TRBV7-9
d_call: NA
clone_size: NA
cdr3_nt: TGTGCCAGCAGCCGGACCAGGGGCATGAACTATGGCTACACCTTC
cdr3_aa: CASSRTRGMNYGYTF

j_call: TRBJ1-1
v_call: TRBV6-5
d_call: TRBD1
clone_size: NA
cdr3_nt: TGTGCCAGCGTGAGGGACAGGGTAATGAACACTGAAGCTTTCTTT
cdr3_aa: CASVRDRVMNTEAFF

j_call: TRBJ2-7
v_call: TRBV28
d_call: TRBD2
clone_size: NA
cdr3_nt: TGTGCCAGCAGTTTATGGACTAGCGGGAGGGCCGAGCAGTACTTC
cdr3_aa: CASSLWTSGRAEQYF

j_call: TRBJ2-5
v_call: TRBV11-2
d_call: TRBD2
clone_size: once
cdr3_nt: TGTGCCAGCAGCCCTCTAGCGGGGGAAGAGACCCAGTACTTC
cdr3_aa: CASSPLAGEETQYF

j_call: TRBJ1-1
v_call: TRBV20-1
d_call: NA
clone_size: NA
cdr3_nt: TGCAGTGCTTCTGTCCCTACTGAAGCTTTCTTT
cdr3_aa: CSASVPTEAFF

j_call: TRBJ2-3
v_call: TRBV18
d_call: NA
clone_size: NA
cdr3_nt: TGTGCCAGCTCACCACCGACACCGTATACGCAGTATTTT
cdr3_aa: CASSPPTPYTQYF

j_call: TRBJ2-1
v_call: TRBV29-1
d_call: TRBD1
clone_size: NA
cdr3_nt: TGCAGCGTTGCCCCTAGGCAGGGGGCGTTCAACAATGAGCAGTTCTTC
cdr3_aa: CSVAPRQGAFNNEQFF

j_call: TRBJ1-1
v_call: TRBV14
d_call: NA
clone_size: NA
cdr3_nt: TGTGCCAGCAGCGGAGTGAACACTGAAGCTTTCTTT
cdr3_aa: CASSGVNTEAFF

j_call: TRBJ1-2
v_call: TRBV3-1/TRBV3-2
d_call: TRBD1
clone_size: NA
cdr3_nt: TGTGCCAGCAGCCAAGATCCGGGACAGTCCATATATGGCTACACCTTC
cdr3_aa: CASSQDPGQSIYGYTF

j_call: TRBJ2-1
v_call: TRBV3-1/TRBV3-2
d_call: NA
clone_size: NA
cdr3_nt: TGTGCCAGCAGCCAAGATATCGGGAGCGCCTACAATGAGCAGTTCTTC
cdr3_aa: CASSQDIGSAYNEQFF

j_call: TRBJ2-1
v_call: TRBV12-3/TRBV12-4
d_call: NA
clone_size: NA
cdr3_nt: TGTGCCAGCAGTTCGGCAGGGGCTGAGCAGTTCTTC
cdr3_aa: CASSSAGAEQFF

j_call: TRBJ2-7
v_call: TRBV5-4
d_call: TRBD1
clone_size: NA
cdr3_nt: TGTGCCAGCAGCCCCCAGGGGGGACAGGTGCTTCAGCAGTACTTC
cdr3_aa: CASSPQGGQVLQQYF

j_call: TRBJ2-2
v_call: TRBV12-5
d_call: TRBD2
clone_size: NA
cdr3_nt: TGTGCTAGTGGTTTGGTACTAGCGGGGCCGGGCGGGGAGCTGTTTTTT
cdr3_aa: CASGLVLAGPGGELFF

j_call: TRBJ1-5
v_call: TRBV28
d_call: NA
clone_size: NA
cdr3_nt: TGTGCCAGCAGGTCAGTTCAGCCCCAGCATTTT
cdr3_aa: CASRSVQPQHF

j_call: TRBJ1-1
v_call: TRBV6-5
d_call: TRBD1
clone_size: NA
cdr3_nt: TGTGCCAGCAGTTACTCGGACAGGGCGAACACTGAAGCTTTCTTT
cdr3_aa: CASSYSDRANTEAFF

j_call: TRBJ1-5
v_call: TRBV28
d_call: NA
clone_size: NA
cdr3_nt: TGTGCCAGCAGTTCTGGGCAAGGATTAATGGGCAATCAGCCCCAGCATTTT
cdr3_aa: CASSSGQGLMGNQPQHF

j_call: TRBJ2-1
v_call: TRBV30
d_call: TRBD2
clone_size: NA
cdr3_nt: TGTGCCTGGAGTGTAAGGGGACTAGCCCCCAACAATGAGCAGTTCTTC
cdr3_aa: CAWSVRGLAPNNEQFF